These T cell receptor beta chains were read from a single sample in a study of cytomegalovirus exposure and HLA in healthy donors. The protocol was immunoSEQ multiplex PCR, while the TCRdb copy is restricted to in-frame clones and leaves out a portion. This table has under 200,000 clones, 84% appearing once. Sequencing used PBMCs. Receptor source: a boy younger than 18 in good health and CMV-seronegative. Each CDR3 is given with its conserved first and last residue. A D gene is named only where the DNA matches it firmly. Size is omitted from some rows. Given values are once, few, many or a class for expanded clones.

size: -; D: -; J: TRBJ1-2; V: TRBV7-2; DNA: TGTGCCAGCAGCTTGGTGCAGAACTATGGCTACACCTTC; CDR3: CASSLVQNYGYTF
size: -; D: TRBD1; J: TRBJ1-2; V: TRBV30; DNA: TGTGCCTGGTCAGGGACAGACAGCTATGGCTACACCTTC; CDR3: CAWSGTDSYGYTF
size: few; D: -; J: TRBJ1-5; V: TRBV4-3; DNA: TGCGCCAGCAGCCAAGCCAGGAACGACAATCAGCCCCAGCATTTT; CDR3: CASSQARNDNQPQHF
size: -; D: TRBD1; J: TRBJ2-7; V: TRBV6-5; DNA: TGTGCCAGCAACACACAGGGGGCGATCTACGAGCAGTACTTC; CDR3: CASNTQGAIYEQYF
size: once; D: -; J: TRBJ2-1; V: TRBV6-1; DNA: TGTGCCAGCAGGCGTAATCCCAATGAGCAGTTCTTC; CDR3: CASRRNPNEQFF
size: -; D: TRBD2; J: TRBJ2-3; V: TRBV4-3; DNA: TGCGCCAGCAGCCAAGATTCACTAGCGGGGGGTCCCTACACAGATACGCAGTATTTT; CDR3: CASSQDSLAGGPYTDTQYF
size: once; D: -; J: TRBJ1-1; V: TRBV25-1; DNA: TGTGCCAGCAGTTCCGGGTGGGTCACTGAAGCTTTCTTT; CDR3: CASSSGWVTEAFF
size: -; D: TRBD2; J: TRBJ2-5; V: TRBV6-5; DNA: TGTGCCAGCAAGATACTAGCGGAAGAGACCCAGTACTTC; CDR3: CASKILAEETQYF
size: -; D: -; J: TRBJ2-7; V: TRBV4-3; DNA: TGCGCCAGCAGCCAAGAAGAGGTAGTGGCGGGGGGACAGTACTACGAGCAGTACTTC; CDR3: CASSQEEVVAGGQYYEQYF
size: -; D: TRBD1; J: TRBJ1-1; V: TRBV5-1; DNA: TGCGCCAGCAGCTTGGTGGGACAGGGGCAATCTGAAGCTTTCTTT; CDR3: CASSLVGQGQSEAFF
size: -; D: -; J: TRBJ2-7; V: TRBV5-6; DNA: TGTGCCAGCAGCTTTGGAGGCCCCAAGTACTTC; CDR3: CASSFGGPKYF
size: few; D: -; J: TRBJ1-1; V: TRBV5-8; DNA: TGTGCCAGCAGCATAAGACACGGGGACACTGAAGCTTTCTTT; CDR3: CASSIRHGDTEAFF
size: -; D: TRBD1; J: TRBJ1-4; V: TRBV5-6; DNA: TGTGCCAGCAGCTTCGGGACAGGCGGTGAAAAACTGTTTTTT; CDR3: CASSFGTGGEKLFF
size: -; D: TRBD1; J: TRBJ1-4; V: TRBV4-1; DNA: TGCGCCAGCAGCCAGAACGACAGGGGGCGCGGTGAAAAACTGTTTTTT; CDR3: CASSQNDRGRGEKLFF
size: -; D: -; J: TRBJ2-5; V: TRBV2; DNA: TGTGCCAGCAGGGACAGGAGGGCCGAGTACTTC; CDR3: CASRDRRAEYF
size: -; D: -; J: TRBJ1-2; V: TRBV7-8; DNA: TGTGCCAGCAGCCACGCCCCCCCGGACAGTTATGGCTACACCTTC; CDR3: CASSHAPPDSYGYTF